The 8 T cell receptor beta chains listed next were all sequenced from one sample in a study of T cells in tumors after PD-1 blockade. This table comes from immunoSEQ multiplex PCR, and its TCRdb copy is limited to in-frame clones, with some not included. This sample carries about 59,000 clones, 80% of them seen once, and the ten largest clones take around an eighth. Sequencing was performed on PBMCs, taken before anti-PD-1 treatment. The receptor source for this set is a human donor with basal cell carcinoma.

The chain links TRBV13 to TRBJ2-7, with a weak D call TRBD1 (6 bases). CDR1 is PRHDT and CDR2 is FYEKMQ in the germline V gene (reference sequence). The CDR3 loop spans 14 amino acids. V lost 5 bases and J 2 bases, leaving 13 bases between the germline ends. The CDR3 region has the DNA TGTGCCAGCAGCCAAAGGGACACCACCTACGAGCAGTACTTC. Its protein product is CASSQRDTTYEQYF.

The chain is built from TRBV18 and TRBJ2-5; D is possibly TRBD1 (5 bases). Germline V CDR1 and CDR2: KGHSH, LQKENI. Trimming removed 5 bases at V and 5 bases at J, with 18 bases between. The CDR3 runs 15 residues. For the CDR3, the DNA is TGTGCCAGCTCATCGTCCCTTGGGGCGAGGGAGACCCAGTACTTC. Translating it yields CASSSSLGARETQYF.

The chain carries TRBV5-6 and TRBJ2-2; the D call may be TRBD1 or TRBD2 (5 bases each). V was pared by 2 bases and J by 1 base, with 12 bases between. This CDR3 contains 16 residues. Germline V CDR1 and CDR2: SGHDT, YYEEEE. For the CDR3, the DNA is TGTGCCAGCAGCTTTATTTCAGGGAGGAACACCGGGGAGCTGTTTTTT. This encodes CASSFISGRNTGELFF. Filled out from reference TRBV5-6 and TRBJ2-2, the complete variable domain reads DAGVTQSPTHLIKTRGQQVTLRCSPKSGHDTVSWYQQALGQGPQFIFQYYEEEERQRGNFPDRFSGHQFPNYSSELNVNALLLGDSALYLCASSFISGRNTGELFFGEGSRLTVL.

V gene TRBV15 combines with J gene TRBJ1-5, with D unclear. Germline CDR1 and CDR2: LNHNV and YYDKDF (reference sequence). Trimming left V 6 bases short and J 4 bases short, with 10 bases between. CDR3 length equals 13 residues. This CDR3 is CATSPKINQPQHF. The CDR3 region has the DNA TGTGCCACCAGTCCCAAGATTAATCAGCCCCAGCATTTT.

This chain connects TRBV11-3 to TRBJ2-1; 13 positions agree with TRBD2. The CDR3 sequence is 16 residues long. Germline CDR1 reads SGHNT; CDR2 reads YENEEA. With 2 bases clipped from V and 2 bases from J, the junction kept 0 bases outside the gene matches. The CDR3 loop reads CASSLTSGGAYNEQFF. CDR3 DNA: TGTGCCAGCAGCTTAACTAGCGGGGGGGCCTACAATGAGCAGTTCTTC.

This sequence joins TRBV6-6 and TRBJ1-1; TRBD1 agrees at 8 bases. The CDR3 runs to 13 residues. Germline lookup yields CDR1 MNHNY and CDR2 SVGAGI (reference sequence). Losses at the gene ends were 7 bases for V and 1 base for J; bases not matched to a gene: 2. The CDR3 here is CASIDRGNTEAFF. The CDR3 DNA reads as TGTGCCAGCATTGACAGGGGGAACACTGAAGCTTTCTTT.

The rearrangement uses TRBV7-9 and TRBJ2-1; 13 positions match TRBD2. With V trimmed by 6 bases and J by 5 bases, 16 bases remained unmatched. CDR3 size: 19 residues. Per the germline V gene, CDR1 is SEHNR and CDR2 is FQNEAQ (reference sequence). The DNA of the CDR3 is TGTGCCAGCAGATATAAAACACTAGCGGGGGGGCCTTTAGACAATGAGCAGTTCTTC. Translated: CASRYKTLAGGPLDNEQFF.

The chain is built from TRBV3-1 (or the pseudogene TRBV3-2) and TRBJ2-1, with D possibly being TRBD1 (6 bases). CDR1 is LGHDT, CDR2 YNNKEL, per germline (reference sequence). There are 16 residues in the CDR3. Trimming removed 1 base at V and 2 bases at J, with 12 bases between. The CDR3 DNA reads as TGTGCCAGCAGCCAAGTCGGACAGCCCACCTACAATGAGCAGTTCTTC. It is translated as CASSQVGQPTYNEQFF.